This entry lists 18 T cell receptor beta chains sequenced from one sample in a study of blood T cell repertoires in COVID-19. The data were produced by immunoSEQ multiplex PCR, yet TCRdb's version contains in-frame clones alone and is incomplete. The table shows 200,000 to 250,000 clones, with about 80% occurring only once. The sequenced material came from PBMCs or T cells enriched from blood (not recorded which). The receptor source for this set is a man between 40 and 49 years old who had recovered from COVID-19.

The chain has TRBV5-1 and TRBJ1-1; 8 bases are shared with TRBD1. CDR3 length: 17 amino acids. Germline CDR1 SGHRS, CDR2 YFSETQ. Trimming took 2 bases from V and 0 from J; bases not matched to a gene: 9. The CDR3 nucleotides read TGCGCCAGCAGCTTCATTCCAGGGGGCGGAATGAACACTGAAGCTTTCTTT. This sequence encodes CASSFIPGGGMNTEAFF. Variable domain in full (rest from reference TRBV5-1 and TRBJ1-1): KAGVTQTPRYLIKTRGQQVTLSCSPISGHRSVSWYQQTPGQGLQFLFEYFSETQRNKGNFPGRFSGRQFSNSRSEMNVSTLELGDSALYLCASSFIPGGGMNTEAFFGQGTRLTVV.

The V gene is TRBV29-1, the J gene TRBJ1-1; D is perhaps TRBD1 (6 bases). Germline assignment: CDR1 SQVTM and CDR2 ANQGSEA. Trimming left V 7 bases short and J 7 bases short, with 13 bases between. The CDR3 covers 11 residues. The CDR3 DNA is TGCAGCGCATTGGGAGGGGGTGAAGCTTTCTTT. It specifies CSALGGGEAFF.

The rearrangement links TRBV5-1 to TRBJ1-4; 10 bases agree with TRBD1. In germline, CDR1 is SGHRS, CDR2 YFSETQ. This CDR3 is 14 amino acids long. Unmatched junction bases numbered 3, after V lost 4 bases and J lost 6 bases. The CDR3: CASSMTGGDEKLFF. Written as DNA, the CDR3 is TGCGCCAGCAGCATGACAGGGGGCGATGAAAAACTGTTTTTT.

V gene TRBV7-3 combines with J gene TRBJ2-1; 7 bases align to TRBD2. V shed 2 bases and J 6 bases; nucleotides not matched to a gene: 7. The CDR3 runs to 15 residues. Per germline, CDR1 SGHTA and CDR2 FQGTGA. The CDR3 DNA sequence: TGTGCCAGCAGCTTATCAGCGGGAATTGGCAATGAGCAGTTCTTC. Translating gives CASSLSAGIGNEQFF.

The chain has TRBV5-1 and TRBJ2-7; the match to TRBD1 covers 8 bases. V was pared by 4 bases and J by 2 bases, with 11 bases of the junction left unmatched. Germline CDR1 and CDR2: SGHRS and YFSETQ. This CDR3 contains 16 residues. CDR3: CASSRTLETGAYEQYF. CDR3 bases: TGCGCCAGCAGCAGAACTCTGGAGACAGGGGCCTACGAGCAGTACTTC.

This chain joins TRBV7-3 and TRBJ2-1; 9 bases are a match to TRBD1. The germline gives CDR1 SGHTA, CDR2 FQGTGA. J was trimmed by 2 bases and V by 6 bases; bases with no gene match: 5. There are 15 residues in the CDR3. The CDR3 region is CASRGTGRTYNEQFF. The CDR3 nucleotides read TGTGCCAGCAGGGGGACAGGGAGGACCTACAATGAGCAGTTCTTC.

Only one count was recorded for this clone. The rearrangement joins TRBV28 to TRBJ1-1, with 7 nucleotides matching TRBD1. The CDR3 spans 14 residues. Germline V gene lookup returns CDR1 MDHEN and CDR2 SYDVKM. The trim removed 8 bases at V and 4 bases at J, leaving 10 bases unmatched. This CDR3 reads CASGTGARGTEAFF. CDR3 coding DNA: TGTGCCAGCGGTACAGGGGCTAGAGGCACTGAAGCTTTCTTT.

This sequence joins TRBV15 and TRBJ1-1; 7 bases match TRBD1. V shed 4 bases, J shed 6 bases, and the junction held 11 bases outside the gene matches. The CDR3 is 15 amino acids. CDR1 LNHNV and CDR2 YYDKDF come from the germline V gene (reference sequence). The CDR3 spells CATSTDRAMGPEAFF. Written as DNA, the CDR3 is TGTGCCACCAGCACCGACAGGGCGATGGGCCCTGAAGCTTTCTTT.

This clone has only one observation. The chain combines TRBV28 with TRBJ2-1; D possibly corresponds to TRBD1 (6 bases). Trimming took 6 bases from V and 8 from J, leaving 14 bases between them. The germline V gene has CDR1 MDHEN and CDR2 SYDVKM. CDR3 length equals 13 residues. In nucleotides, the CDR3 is TGTGCCAGCAGGGGCACAGGGTATGATGAGCAGTTCTTC. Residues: CASRGTGYDEQFF.

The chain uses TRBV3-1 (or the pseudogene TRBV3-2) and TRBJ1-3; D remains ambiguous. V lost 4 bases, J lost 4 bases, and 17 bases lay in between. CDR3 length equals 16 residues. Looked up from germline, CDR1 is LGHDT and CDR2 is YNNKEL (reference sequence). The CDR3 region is CASSLLAGRAGNTIYF. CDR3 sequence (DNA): TGTGCCAGCAGCCTCCTCGCGGGGAGAGCCGGAAACACCATATATTTT.

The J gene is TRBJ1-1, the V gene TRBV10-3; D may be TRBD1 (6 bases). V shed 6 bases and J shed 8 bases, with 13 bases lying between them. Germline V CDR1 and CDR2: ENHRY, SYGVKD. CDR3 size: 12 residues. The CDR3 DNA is TGTGCCATCAGCGTGTCCGGGACAGAAGCTTTCTTT. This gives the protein CAISVSGTEAFF.

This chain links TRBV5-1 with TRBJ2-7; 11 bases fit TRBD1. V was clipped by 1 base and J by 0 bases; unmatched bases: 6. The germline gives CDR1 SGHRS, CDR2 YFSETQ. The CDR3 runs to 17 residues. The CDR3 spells CASSLRTGGRASYEQYF. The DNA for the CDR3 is TGCGCCAGCAGCTTGCGGACAGGGGGCCGGGCCTCCTACGAGCAGTACTTC.

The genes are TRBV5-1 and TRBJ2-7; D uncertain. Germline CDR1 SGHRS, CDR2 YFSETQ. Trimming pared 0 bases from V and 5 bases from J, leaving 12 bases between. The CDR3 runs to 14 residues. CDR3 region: CASSLGYNSDEQYF. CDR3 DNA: TGCGCCAGCAGCTTGGGGTACAACAGTGACGAGCAGTACTTC. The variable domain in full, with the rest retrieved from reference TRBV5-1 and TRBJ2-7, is KAGVTQTPRYLIKTRGQQVTLSCSPISGHRSVSWYQQTPGQGLQFLFEYFSETQRNKGNFPGRFSGRQFSNSRSEMNVSTLELGDSALYLCASSLGYNSDEQYFGPGTRLTVT.

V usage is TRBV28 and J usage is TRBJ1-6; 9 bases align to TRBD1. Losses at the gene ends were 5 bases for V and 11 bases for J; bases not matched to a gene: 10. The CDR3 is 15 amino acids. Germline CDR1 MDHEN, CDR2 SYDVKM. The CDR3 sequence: CASSPYRDRVPPLHF. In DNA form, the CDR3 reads TGTGCCAGCAGTCCCTACCGGGACAGGGTACCACCCCTCCACTTT. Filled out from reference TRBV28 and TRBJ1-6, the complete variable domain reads DVKVTQSSRYLVKRTGEKVFLECVQDMDHENMFWYRQDPGLGLRLIYFSYDVKMKEKGDIPEGYSVSREKKERFSLILESASTNQTSMYLCASSPYRDRVPPLHFGNGTRLTVT.

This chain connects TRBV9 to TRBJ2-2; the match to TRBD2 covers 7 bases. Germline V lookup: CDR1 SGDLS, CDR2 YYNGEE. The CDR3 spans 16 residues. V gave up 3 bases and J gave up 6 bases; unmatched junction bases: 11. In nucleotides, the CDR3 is TGTGCCAGCAGCGCCTCACCCGGTGGGGGGGCCGGGGAGCTGTTTTTT. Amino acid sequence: CASSASPGGGAGELFF.

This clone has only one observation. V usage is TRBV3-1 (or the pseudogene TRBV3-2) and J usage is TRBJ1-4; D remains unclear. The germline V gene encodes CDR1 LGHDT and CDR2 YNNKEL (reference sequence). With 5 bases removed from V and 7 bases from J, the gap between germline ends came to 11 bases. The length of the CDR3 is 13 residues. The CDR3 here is CASSTRSLEKLFF. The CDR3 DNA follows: TGTGCCAGCAGCACCCGGAGCCTTGAAAAACTGTTTTTT.

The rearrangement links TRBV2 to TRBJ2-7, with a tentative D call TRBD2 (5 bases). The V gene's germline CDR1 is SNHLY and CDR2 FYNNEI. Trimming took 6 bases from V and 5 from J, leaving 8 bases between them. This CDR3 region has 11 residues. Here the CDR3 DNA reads TGTGCCAGCAGGGCCGGGGACGAGCAGTACTTC. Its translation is CASRAGDEQYF.

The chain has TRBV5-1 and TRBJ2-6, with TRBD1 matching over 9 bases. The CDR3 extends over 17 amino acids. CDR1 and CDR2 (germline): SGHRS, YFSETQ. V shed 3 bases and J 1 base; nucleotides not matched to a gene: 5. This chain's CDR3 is CASSSGTGWSGANVLTF. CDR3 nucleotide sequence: TGCGCCAGCAGCTCCGGGACAGGGTGGTCTGGGGCCAACGTCCTGACTTTC. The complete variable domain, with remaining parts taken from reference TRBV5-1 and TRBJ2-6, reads KAGVTQTPRYLIKTRGQQVTLSCSPISGHRSVSWYQQTPGQGLQFLFEYFSETQRNKGNFPGRFSGRQFSNSRSEMNVSTLELGDSALYLCASSSGTGWSGANVLTFGAGSRLTVL.